This is a list of T cell receptor beta chains from one sample in a study of T cell repertoires in cytomegalovirus infection. For these TCRs, the target antigens are not known. TCRdb itself ran the reads through MiXCR, one entry per CDR3 protein. The repertoire holds just under 500,000 distinct CDR3 sequences, around 30% seen once, with roughly a sixth in the top ten. The sample was cultured PBMCs, taken from culture after CMV antigen stimulation. All receptors derive from a human donor in good health (CMV status not recorded). Some clones in this sample may be carry-over from other donors' samples. Both conserved end residues are part of each CDR3. The D gene is left open where the match is weak. For some rows the clone size is stated as once, few or many, or as a class when expanded; others skip it.

abundance: -
j_gene: TRBJ2-7
d_gene: -
v_gene: TRBV28
CDR3nt: TGTGCCAGCAGTTACCCCCCACTCTATGACGAGCAGTACTTC
CDR3aa: CASSYPPLYDEQYF

abundance: -
j_gene: TRBJ1-1
d_gene: -
v_gene: TRBV7-2
CDR3nt: TGTGCCAGCAGCTTAGTGGGGCGGGGGAGGAACACTGAAGCTTTCTTT
CDR3aa: CASSLVGRGRNTEAFF

abundance: few
j_gene: TRBJ2-1
d_gene: TRBD2
v_gene: TRBV7-2
CDR3nt: TGTGCCAGCACCCTTATGGGACTAGCTCAAAACAATGAGCAGTTCTTC
CDR3aa: CASTLMGLAQNNEQFF

abundance: many
j_gene: TRBJ2-3
d_gene: TRBD2
v_gene: TRBV7-2
CDR3nt: TGTGCCAGCAGCTTAGGCGGTAGCGGGAGTAGCACAGATACGCAGTATTTT
CDR3aa: CASSLGGSGSSTDTQYF

abundance: many
j_gene: TRBJ1-4
d_gene: -
v_gene: TRBV7-2
CDR3nt: TGTGCCAGCAGCTTCTGGGGGGGGCTCGGTGAAAAACTGTTTTTT
CDR3aa: CASSFWGGLGEKLFF

abundance: -
j_gene: TRBJ2-3
d_gene: -
v_gene: TRBV6-1
CDR3nt: TGTGCCAGCAGTTCCCGGGGGTCCGCAGATACGCAGTATTTT
CDR3aa: CASSSRGSADTQYF

abundance: -
j_gene: TRBJ1-4
d_gene: -
v_gene: TRBV7-8
CDR3nt: TGTGCCAGCAGCTTAGATATGACGGAGCCTAATGAAAAACTGTTTTTT
CDR3aa: CASSLDMTEPNEKLFF

abundance: -
j_gene: TRBJ1-3
d_gene: -
v_gene: TRBV19
CDR3nt: TGTGCCAGTAGTATCGCCGGGGGGGGAAACACCATATATTTT
CDR3aa: CASSIAGGGNTIYF

abundance: -
j_gene: TRBJ2-7
d_gene: TRBD1
v_gene: TRBV6-5
CDR3nt: TGTGCCAGCAGCGGACAGGTACCCTTAGGTGAGCAGTACTTC
CDR3aa: CASSGQVPLGEQYF

abundance: -
j_gene: TRBJ2-7
d_gene: TRBD2
v_gene: TRBV10-3
CDR3nt: TGTGCCATCAGCCTCGCCCTAGCGGGAGAGGGGTCCTACGAGCAGTACTTC
CDR3aa: CAISLALAGEGSYEQYF

abundance: -
j_gene: TRBJ2-1
d_gene: TRBD1
v_gene: TRBV5-4
CDR3nt: TGTGCCAGCAGCACGAGGACAGGGGGATTCGGGCAGCAGTTCTTC
CDR3aa: CASSTRTGGFGQQFF

abundance: -
j_gene: TRBJ2-1
d_gene: -
v_gene: TRBV11-2
CDR3nt: TGTGCCAGCAGGGACTCAAGAGGACTATACTCCTACAATGAGCAGTTCTTC
CDR3aa: CASRDSRGLYSYNEQFF

abundance: few
j_gene: TRBJ2-3
d_gene: TRBD1
v_gene: TRBV28
CDR3nt: TGTGCCAGCAGTTTAGGACAGGGAAGGGGCACAGATACGCAGTATTTT
CDR3aa: CASSLGQGRGTDTQYF

abundance: -
j_gene: TRBJ1-5
d_gene: -
v_gene: TRBV6-2/TRBV6-3
CDR3nt: TGTGCCAGCAGTTATCTCCTACTGTCGGGAAGCAATCAGCCCCAGCATTTT
CDR3aa: CASSYLLLSGSNQPQHF

abundance: -
j_gene: TRBJ1-4
d_gene: -
v_gene: TRBV29-1
CDR3nt: TGCAGCGTTGCCACAGGGAGGGGAAATAATGAAAAACTGTTTTTT
CDR3aa: CSVATGRGNNEKLFF

abundance: many
j_gene: TRBJ2-5
d_gene: TRBD2
v_gene: TRBV12-3/TRBV12-4
CDR3nt: TGTGCCAGCGGGGCAGCGGGACCTCAAGAGACCCAGTACTTC
CDR3aa: CASGAAGPQETQYF

abundance: few
j_gene: TRBJ2-1
d_gene: -
v_gene: TRBV11-1
CDR3nt: TGTGCCAGCAGCTTAGAGGATGCCTCCTACAATGAGCAGTTCTTC
CDR3aa: CASSLEDASYNEQFF

abundance: -
j_gene: TRBJ1-1
d_gene: -
v_gene: TRBV29-1
CDR3nt: TGCAGCGTTGGGGTACCCGGAGTTGAAGCTTTCTTT
CDR3aa: CSVGVPGVEAFF

abundance: -
j_gene: TRBJ1-2
d_gene: TRBD1
v_gene: TRBV7-4
CDR3nt: TGTGCCAGCAGTCGGGACAGGGGGATGTATGGCTACACCTTC
CDR3aa: CASSRDRGMYGYTF

abundance: -
j_gene: TRBJ1-1
d_gene: -
v_gene: TRBV12-3/TRBV12-4
CDR3nt: TGTGCCAGCAGTCCCCAGGTCGGCAGGAACACTGAAGCTTTCTTT
CDR3aa: CASSPQVGRNTEAFF

abundance: -
j_gene: TRBJ2-7
d_gene: TRBD2
v_gene: TRBV9
CDR3nt: TGTGCCAGCAGCGTAGGGGCTAGCGGGACCTACGAGCAGTACTTC
CDR3aa: CASSVGASGTYEQYF

abundance: few
j_gene: TRBJ1-4
d_gene: TRBD1
v_gene: TRBV7-2
CDR3nt: TGTGCCAGCAGCTACCCAGAGGGGGCGGGTAATGAAAAACTGTTTTTT
CDR3aa: CASSYPEGAGNEKLFF

abundance: -
j_gene: TRBJ2-5
d_gene: -
v_gene: TRBV4-3
CDR3nt: TGCGCCAGCAGCCAAGGACAGGGAGGGGGAGAGACCCAGTACTTC
CDR3aa: CASSQGQGGGETQYF

abundance: -
j_gene: TRBJ2-3
d_gene: -
v_gene: TRBV7-2
CDR3nt: TGTGCCAGCAGTCTAGGGGGGGCGGGTAGCACAGATACGCAGTATTTT
CDR3aa: CASSLGGAGSTDTQYF

abundance: -
j_gene: TRBJ1-1
d_gene: -
v_gene: TRBV29-1
CDR3nt: TGCAGCGTCTGGACAGAGAACACTGAAGCTTTCTTT
CDR3aa: CSVWTENTEAFF

abundance: -
j_gene: TRBJ2-1
d_gene: -
v_gene: TRBV7-6
CDR3nt: TGTGCCAGCTCCTCGGCAGTGATTAATGAGCAGTTCTTC
CDR3aa: CASSSAVINEQFF

abundance: -
j_gene: TRBJ1-4
d_gene: -
v_gene: TRBV5-1
CDR3nt: TGCGCCAGCAGCTTGTCCGGGACAAACAATGAAAAACTGTTTTTT
CDR3aa: CASSLSGTNNEKLFF

abundance: -
j_gene: TRBJ2-5
d_gene: TRBD2
v_gene: TRBV7-2
CDR3nt: TGTGCCAGCAGCTTTTGGGACGGCGGGAGTGAGACCCAGTACTTC
CDR3aa: CASSFWDGGSETQYF

abundance: -
j_gene: TRBJ2-4
d_gene: TRBD1
v_gene: TRBV19
CDR3nt: TGTGCCGGAAAAATCCAGGGGGCGAGGACCAAAAACATTCAGTACTTC
CDR3aa: CAGKIQGARTKNIQYF

abundance: -
j_gene: TRBJ1-1
d_gene: TRBD1
v_gene: TRBV6-1
CDR3nt: TGTGCCAGCAGTGAAACCGGGACAGGGGAAGCTTTCTTT
CDR3aa: CASSETGTGEAFF

abundance: few
j_gene: TRBJ2-3
d_gene: -
v_gene: TRBV28
CDR3nt: TGTGCCAGCAGACCATCACAGAATACGCAGTATTTT
CDR3aa: CASRPSQNTQYF

abundance: -
j_gene: TRBJ2-1
d_gene: -
v_gene: TRBV24-1
CDR3nt: TGTGCCACCAGTGATTTTGGGACGGACAATGAGCAGTTCTTC
CDR3aa: CATSDFGTDNEQFF

abundance: -
j_gene: TRBJ2-5
d_gene: TRBD2
v_gene: TRBV4-2
CDR3nt: TGTGCCAGCAGCCAAAAACTAGCGCCGCAAGAGACCCAGTACTTC
CDR3aa: CASSQKLAPQETQYF

abundance: few
j_gene: TRBJ2-7
d_gene: TRBD1
v_gene: TRBV28
CDR3nt: TGTGCCAGCAGTCCCGGACAGGGGAAAGTCTTAGGGGACGAGCAGTACTTC
CDR3aa: CASSPGQGKVLGDEQYF

abundance: few
j_gene: TRBJ1-2
d_gene: -
v_gene: TRBV28
CDR3nt: TGTGCCAGCAGCCAAGGGTCAGAATATGGCTACACCTTC
CDR3aa: CASSQGSEYGYTF

abundance: -
j_gene: TRBJ1-2
d_gene: TRBD1
v_gene: TRBV12-3/TRBV12-4
CDR3nt: TGTGCCAGCAGTTTAGCGGGACAGGGGATTATGGAAGGCTACACCTTC
CDR3aa: CASSLAGQGIMEGYTF

abundance: few
j_gene: TRBJ2-1
d_gene: -
v_gene: TRBV7-3
CDR3nt: TGTGCCAGCAGCTCTTATGGGGAGGCCTCCTACAATGAGCAGTTCTTC
CDR3aa: CASSSYGEASYNEQFF

abundance: -
j_gene: TRBJ2-1
d_gene: TRBD2
v_gene: TRBV7-2
CDR3nt: TGTGCCAGCAGCTTAGTGCGGCGGGAGCGACCCGGGAATGAGCAGTTCTTC
CDR3aa: CASSLVRRERPGNEQFF

abundance: few
j_gene: TRBJ2-2
d_gene: -
v_gene: TRBV7-9
CDR3nt: TGTGCCAGCAGCTTAACGCAGTCTGCAAGACTCGGGGAGCTGTTTTTT
CDR3aa: CASSLTQSARLGELFF

abundance: many
j_gene: TRBJ2-3
d_gene: -
v_gene: TRBV4-3
CDR3nt: TGCGCCAGCAGCCAAGGAGGGGCTAGCGTCACAGATACGCAGTATTTT
CDR3aa: CASSQGGASVTDTQYF

abundance: -
j_gene: TRBJ1-1
d_gene: -
v_gene: TRBV6-1
CDR3nt: TGTGCCAGCAGTGAAGGCGTGGTCACTGAAGCTTTCTTT
CDR3aa: CASSEGVVTEAFF

abundance: -
j_gene: TRBJ1-4
d_gene: -
v_gene: TRBV7-9
CDR3nt: TGTGCCAGCAGTGTTTGGGGGTCTAATGAAAAACTGTTTTTT
CDR3aa: CASSVWGSNEKLFF

abundance: many
j_gene: TRBJ2-2
d_gene: -
v_gene: TRBV4-2
CDR3nt: TGTGCCAGCAGCCCCAACCGGCTAGGGGCCGGGGAGCTGTTTTTT
CDR3aa: CASSPNRLGAGELFF

abundance: -
j_gene: TRBJ2-5
d_gene: TRBD1
v_gene: TRBV4-2
CDR3nt: TGTGCCAGCAGCAAATCCCTCACAGGGGAAGAGACCCAGTACTTC
CDR3aa: CASSKSLTGEETQYF

abundance: -
j_gene: TRBJ2-3
d_gene: -
v_gene: TRBV12-3/TRBV12-4
CDR3nt: TGTGCCAGCAGACCCCGATGGCGGGTGGGCACAGATACGCAGTATTTT
CDR3aa: CASRPRWRVGTDTQYF

abundance: -
j_gene: TRBJ2-7
d_gene: -
v_gene: TRBV2
CDR3nt: TGTGCCAGCAGTGATAGGCAGGGGCCGTACGAGCAGTACTTC
CDR3aa: CASSDRQGPYEQYF

abundance: -
j_gene: TRBJ1-2
d_gene: -
v_gene: TRBV7-2
CDR3nt: TGTGCCAGCAGCTTAGACCAGGGGCGCTATGGCTACACCTTC
CDR3aa: CASSLDQGRYGYTF

abundance: -
j_gene: TRBJ2-7
d_gene: -
v_gene: TRBV7-8
CDR3nt: TGTGCCAGCACCTCCATGAGTACCTACGAGCAGTACTTC
CDR3aa: CASTSMSTYEQYF

abundance: few
j_gene: TRBJ2-3
d_gene: -
v_gene: TRBV27
CDR3nt: TGTGCCAGCAGTTTAGGGGCAGACGTAGACACAGATACGCAGTATTTT
CDR3aa: CASSLGADVDTDTQYF

abundance: -
j_gene: TRBJ1-2
d_gene: TRBD1
v_gene: TRBV2
CDR3nt: TGTGCCAGCAGGGAAGACAGGGGCAATGGCTACACCTTC
CDR3aa: CASREDRGNGYTF

abundance: -
j_gene: TRBJ2-7
d_gene: TRBD2
v_gene: TRBV5-4
CDR3nt: TGTGCCAGCAGCGCGGGACTAGACACCTACGAGCAGTACTTC
CDR3aa: CASSAGLDTYEQYF

abundance: few
j_gene: TRBJ2-2
d_gene: -
v_gene: TRBV19
CDR3nt: TGTGCCAGTAGTTGGGGGTCGAACACCGGGGAGCTGTTTTTT
CDR3aa: CASSWGSNTGELFF

abundance: -
j_gene: TRBJ2-7
d_gene: -
v_gene: TRBV6-2/TRBV6-3
CDR3nt: TGTGCCAGCAGTCCCTGGGCTGAGGAGCAGTACTTC
CDR3aa: CASSPWAEEQYF

abundance: few
j_gene: TRBJ1-5
d_gene: -
v_gene: TRBV19
CDR3nt: TGTGCCAGTAGTATCGGCCAGACGGTGGGTCAGCCCCAGCATTTT
CDR3aa: CASSIGQTVGQPQHF